This T cell receptor beta chain originates from a study of CD8+CD57+ T cells in acquired aplastic anemia. Across the study: The sorted CD4+ and CD8+ cells yielded an average around 3.2 ug of DNA. Study-level results: With respect to CD8+ Simpson's diversity, patients and controls did not differ significantly.

CDR3 length: 15 amino acids. Looked up from germline, CDR1 is LNHDA and CDR2 is SQIVND (reference sequence). Trimming left V 4 bases short and J 1 base short, with 11 bases between. The sequenced patients had an expansion of CD8+CD57+ cells seen by flow cytometry. The enrolled patients all had severe acquired aplastic anemia. No therapy had been given to the patients at the time of blood sampling. Researchers used genomic DNA as the template to profile TCR beta VDJ and CDR3. TCRdb reprocessed the reads via MiXCR and lists one record per CDR3 protein. The table has 100,000 to 150,000 distinct CDR3 sequences, 58% seen once; the top ten hold roughly 32%. This clonotype was picked up many times. The antigen remains undetermined.

What was sequenced was sorted CD4+, CD8+, or CD8+CD57+ T cells (not recorded which) from PBMCs. The sequence was obtained from a human donor with aplastic anemia. V is TRBV19 and J is TRBJ1-5; D unclear. CDR3 region: CASSTQLASNQPQHF. CDR3 coding DNA: TGTGCCAGTAGTACGCAGCTTGCGAGCAATCAGCCCCAGCATTTT.